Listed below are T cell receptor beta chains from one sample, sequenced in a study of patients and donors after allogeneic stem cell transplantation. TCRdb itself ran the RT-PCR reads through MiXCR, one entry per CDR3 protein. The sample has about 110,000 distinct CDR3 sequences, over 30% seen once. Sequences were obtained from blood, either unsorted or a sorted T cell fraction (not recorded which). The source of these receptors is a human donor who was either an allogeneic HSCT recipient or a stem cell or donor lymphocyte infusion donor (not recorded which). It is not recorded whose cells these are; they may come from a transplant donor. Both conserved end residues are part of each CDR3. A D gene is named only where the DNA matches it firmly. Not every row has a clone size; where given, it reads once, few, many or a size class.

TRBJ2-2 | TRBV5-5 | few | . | TGTGCCAGCAGCTTCAGGGTATCTCCGAACACCGGGGAGCTGTTTTTT | CASSFRVSPNTGELFF
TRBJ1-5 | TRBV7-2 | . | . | TGTGCCAGCAGCTTAGGCCACCTTCAGCCCCAGCATTTT | CASSLGHLQPQHF
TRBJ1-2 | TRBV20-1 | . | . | TGCAGTGCTAGCCGCGGGGGCCCTCGCTATGGCTACACCTTC | CSASRGGPRYGYTF
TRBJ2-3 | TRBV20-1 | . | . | TGCAGTGCTAGGAGGTACCAAGCAGATACGCAGTATTTT | CSARRYQADTQYF
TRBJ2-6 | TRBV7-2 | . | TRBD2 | TGTGCCAGCAGCTTAGGGGGAGGGCTCTCTGGGGCCAACGTCCTGACTTTC | CASSLGGGLSGANVLTF
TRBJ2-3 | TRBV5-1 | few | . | TGCGCCAGCAGCCCGGAGGTGGGCACAGATACGCAGTATTTT | CASSPEVGTDTQYF
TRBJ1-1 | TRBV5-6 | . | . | TGTGCCAGCAGCGCTTCAGGGACAGCTTTCTTT | CASSASGTAFF
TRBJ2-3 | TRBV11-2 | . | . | TGTGCCAGCAGCCAGGCCGATACGCAGTATTTT | CASSQADTQYF
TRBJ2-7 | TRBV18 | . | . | TGTGCCAGCTCACATGAAGGGAACGCTATTTACGAGCAGTACTTC | CASSHEGNAIYEQYF
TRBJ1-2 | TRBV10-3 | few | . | TGTGCCATCAGTTCGACAGAGTATGGCTACACCTTC | CAISSTEYGYTF
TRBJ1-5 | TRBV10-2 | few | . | TGCGCCAGCAGTGAGCCCAGGACGGGAAGGGGCAATCAGCCCCAGCATTTT | CASSEPRTGRGNQPQHF
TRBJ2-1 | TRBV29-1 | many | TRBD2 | TGCAGCGTTGCAGCCGCCGGCGGGAGTAAGAATGAGCAGTTCTTC | CSVAAAGGSKNEQFF
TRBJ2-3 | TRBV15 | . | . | TGTGCCACCAGCAGAGGCCCGGGCAGGGGAGACACAGATACGCAGTATTTT | CATSRGPGRGDTDTQYF
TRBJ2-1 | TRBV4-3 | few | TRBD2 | TGCGCCAGCAGCATGGGGACTAGCGGGAATTCCTACAATGAGCAGTTCTTC | CASSMGTSGNSYNEQFF
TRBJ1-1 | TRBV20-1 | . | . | TGCAGTGCTAGGGCGCTGTTTGTGAACACTGAAGCTTTCTTT | CSARALFVNTEAFF
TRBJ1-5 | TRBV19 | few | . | TGTGCCAGTAGTAAGTGGGCAGGGGCGAATCAGCCCCAGCATTTT | CASSKWAGANQPQHF
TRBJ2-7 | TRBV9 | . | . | TGTGCCAGCAGCGTAGGACCCCAGACAGTCTACGAGCAGTACTTC | CASSVGPQTVYEQYF
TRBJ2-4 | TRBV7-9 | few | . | TGTGCCAGCAGCTTGAACAGGGAACCGCAGTACTTC | CASSLNREPQYF
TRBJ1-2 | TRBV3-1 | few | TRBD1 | TGTGCCAGCACCGGGACAGGACTGAGCTACACCTTC | CASTGTGLSYTF
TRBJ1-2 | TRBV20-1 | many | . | TGCAGTGCTAGGAAGGAGGGAGGAGGGTATGGCTACACCTTC | CSARKEGGGYGYTF
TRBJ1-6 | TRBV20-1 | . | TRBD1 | TGCAGTGCTAGAAGAACCGGGACAGGGGCATCACCCCTCCACTTT | CSARRTGTGASPLHF
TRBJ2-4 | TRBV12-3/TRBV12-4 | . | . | TGTGCCAGCAGTCCTACTGGGACGCTAGCCAAAAACATTCAGTACTTC | CASSPTGTLAKNIQYF
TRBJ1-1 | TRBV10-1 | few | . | TGCGCCAGCAGTGGGATTGACAGTCGGAACACTGAAGCTTTCTTT | CASSGIDSRNTEAFF
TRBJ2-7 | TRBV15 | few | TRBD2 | TGTGCCACCAGCAGGCACAAGGGACTAGTCTACGAGCAGTACTTC | CATSRHKGLVYEQYF
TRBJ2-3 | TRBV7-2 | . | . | TGTGCCAGCAGCTGGGACTTGAGAGATACGCAGTATTTT | CASSWDLRDTQYF
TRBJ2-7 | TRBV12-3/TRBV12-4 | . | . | TGTGCCAGCAGCGAAAGAGGGACCTACGAGCAGTACTTC | CASSERGTYEQYF
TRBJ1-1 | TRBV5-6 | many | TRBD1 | TGTGCCAGCAGCCAGGACAGGGGGATCACTGAAGCTTTCTTT | CASSQDRGITEAFF
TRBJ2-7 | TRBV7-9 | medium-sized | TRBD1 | TGTGCCAGCAGCTTAGATGGGACAGGGTCCTACGAGCAGTACTTC | CASSLDGTGSYEQYF
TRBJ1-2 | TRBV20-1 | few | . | TGCAGTGCTAGAGATGTCCCGCAGGGTGGCTATGGCTACACCTTC | CSARDVPQGGYGYTF
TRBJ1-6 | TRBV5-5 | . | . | TGTGCCAGCAGCTTGGGACGCGCCCCTTATAATTCACCCCTCCACTTT | CASSLGRAPYNSPLHF
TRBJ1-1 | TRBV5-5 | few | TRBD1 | TGTGCCAGCAGCTTGTCCGACAGGGGGAACACTGAAGCTTTCTTT | CASSLSDRGNTEAFF
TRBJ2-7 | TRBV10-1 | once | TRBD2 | TGCGCCAGCAGTGAGCGACCTAGCGGGAGCTACGAGCAGTACTTC | CASSERPSGSYEQYF
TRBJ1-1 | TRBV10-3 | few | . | TGTGCCATCAGAGGTTCCACTGAAGCTTTCTTT | CAIRGSTEAFF
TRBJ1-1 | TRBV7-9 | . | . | TGTGCCAGCAGCCCGTTTTGGAACACTGAAGCTTTCTTT | CASSPFWNTEAFF
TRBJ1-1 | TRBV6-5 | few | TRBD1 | TGTGCCAGCAGTTACCACGACAGGGGGAACACTGAAGCTTTCTTT | CASSYHDRGNTEAFF
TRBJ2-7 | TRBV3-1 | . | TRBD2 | TGTGCCAGCAGCCACTTGACTAGCGGGAGTTACGAGCAGTACTTC | CASSHLTSGSYEQYF
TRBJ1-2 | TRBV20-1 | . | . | TGCAGTGCTAGACAGGACCTTCCTAGCGGCTACACCTTC | CSARQDLPSGYTF
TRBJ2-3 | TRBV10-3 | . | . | TGTGCCATCAGCGGGGGATCAGATACGCAGTATTTT | CAISGGSDTQYF
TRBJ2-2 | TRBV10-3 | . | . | TGTGCCATCACCCGGGACTCCATAAGCACCGGGGAGCTGTTTTTT | CAITRDSISTGELFF
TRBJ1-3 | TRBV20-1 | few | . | TGCAGTGCTAGCGTTGACAGTTCTGCTGGAAACACCATATATTTT | CSASVDSSAGNTIYF
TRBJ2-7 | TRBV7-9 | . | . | TGTGCCAGCAGCCCCCCGGGACAATACTACGAGCAGTACTTC | CASSPPGQYYEQYF
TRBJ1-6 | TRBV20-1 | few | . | TGCAGTGCTAGGTCCGTCCATAATTCACCCCTCCACTTT | CSARSVHNSPLHF
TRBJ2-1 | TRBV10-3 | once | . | TGTGCCATCAAGGGAAATGGGTACAATGAGCAGTTCTTC | CAIKGNGYNEQFF
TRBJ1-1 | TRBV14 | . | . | TGTGCCAGCAGCCTGGACCTTGGGGCTTTCTTT | CASSLDLGAFF
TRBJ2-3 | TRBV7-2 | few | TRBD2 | TGTGCCAGCTGCTACCGGGGGGCAGATACGCAGTATTTT | CASCYRGADTQYF
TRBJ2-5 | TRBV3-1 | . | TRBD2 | TGTGCCAGCAGCCAAAGACTAGCGGGAGAGGAGACCCAGTACTTC | CASSQRLAGEETQYF
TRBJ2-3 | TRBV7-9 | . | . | TGTGCCAGCAGCGCCCGAGATACGCAGTATTTT | CASSARDTQYF
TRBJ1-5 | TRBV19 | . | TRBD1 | TGTGCCAGTAGTACCTTGACAGGGGGCAATCAGCCCCAGCATTTT | CASSTLTGGNQPQHF
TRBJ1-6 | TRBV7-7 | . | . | TGTGCCAGCAGCTTAATCACCCTCCACTTT | CASSLITLHF
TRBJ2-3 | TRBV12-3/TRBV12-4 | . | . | TGTGCCAGCAGTTTACGGTTAAGCACAGATACGCAGTATTTT | CASSLRLSTDTQYF
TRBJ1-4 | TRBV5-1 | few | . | TGCGCCACCAAGCCCGGACAACTCGATGAAAAACTGTTTTTT | CATKPGQLDEKLFF
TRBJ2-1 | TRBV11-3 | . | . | TGTGCCAGCAGCTTAATTCCCCACAATGAGCAGTTCTTC | CASSLIPHNEQFF
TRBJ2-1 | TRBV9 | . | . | TGTGCCAGCAGCGTAGGTGGCGGACAAGAGCAGTTCTTC | CASSVGGGQEQFF
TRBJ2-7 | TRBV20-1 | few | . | TGCAGTGCTACCTTAAAGGGCATTGGTGTCGAGCAGTACTTC | CSATLKGIGVEQYF
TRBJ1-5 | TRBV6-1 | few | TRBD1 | TGTGCCAGCAGGACCACAGGGGCCGCCAATCAGCCCCAGCATTTT | CASRTTGAANQPQHF